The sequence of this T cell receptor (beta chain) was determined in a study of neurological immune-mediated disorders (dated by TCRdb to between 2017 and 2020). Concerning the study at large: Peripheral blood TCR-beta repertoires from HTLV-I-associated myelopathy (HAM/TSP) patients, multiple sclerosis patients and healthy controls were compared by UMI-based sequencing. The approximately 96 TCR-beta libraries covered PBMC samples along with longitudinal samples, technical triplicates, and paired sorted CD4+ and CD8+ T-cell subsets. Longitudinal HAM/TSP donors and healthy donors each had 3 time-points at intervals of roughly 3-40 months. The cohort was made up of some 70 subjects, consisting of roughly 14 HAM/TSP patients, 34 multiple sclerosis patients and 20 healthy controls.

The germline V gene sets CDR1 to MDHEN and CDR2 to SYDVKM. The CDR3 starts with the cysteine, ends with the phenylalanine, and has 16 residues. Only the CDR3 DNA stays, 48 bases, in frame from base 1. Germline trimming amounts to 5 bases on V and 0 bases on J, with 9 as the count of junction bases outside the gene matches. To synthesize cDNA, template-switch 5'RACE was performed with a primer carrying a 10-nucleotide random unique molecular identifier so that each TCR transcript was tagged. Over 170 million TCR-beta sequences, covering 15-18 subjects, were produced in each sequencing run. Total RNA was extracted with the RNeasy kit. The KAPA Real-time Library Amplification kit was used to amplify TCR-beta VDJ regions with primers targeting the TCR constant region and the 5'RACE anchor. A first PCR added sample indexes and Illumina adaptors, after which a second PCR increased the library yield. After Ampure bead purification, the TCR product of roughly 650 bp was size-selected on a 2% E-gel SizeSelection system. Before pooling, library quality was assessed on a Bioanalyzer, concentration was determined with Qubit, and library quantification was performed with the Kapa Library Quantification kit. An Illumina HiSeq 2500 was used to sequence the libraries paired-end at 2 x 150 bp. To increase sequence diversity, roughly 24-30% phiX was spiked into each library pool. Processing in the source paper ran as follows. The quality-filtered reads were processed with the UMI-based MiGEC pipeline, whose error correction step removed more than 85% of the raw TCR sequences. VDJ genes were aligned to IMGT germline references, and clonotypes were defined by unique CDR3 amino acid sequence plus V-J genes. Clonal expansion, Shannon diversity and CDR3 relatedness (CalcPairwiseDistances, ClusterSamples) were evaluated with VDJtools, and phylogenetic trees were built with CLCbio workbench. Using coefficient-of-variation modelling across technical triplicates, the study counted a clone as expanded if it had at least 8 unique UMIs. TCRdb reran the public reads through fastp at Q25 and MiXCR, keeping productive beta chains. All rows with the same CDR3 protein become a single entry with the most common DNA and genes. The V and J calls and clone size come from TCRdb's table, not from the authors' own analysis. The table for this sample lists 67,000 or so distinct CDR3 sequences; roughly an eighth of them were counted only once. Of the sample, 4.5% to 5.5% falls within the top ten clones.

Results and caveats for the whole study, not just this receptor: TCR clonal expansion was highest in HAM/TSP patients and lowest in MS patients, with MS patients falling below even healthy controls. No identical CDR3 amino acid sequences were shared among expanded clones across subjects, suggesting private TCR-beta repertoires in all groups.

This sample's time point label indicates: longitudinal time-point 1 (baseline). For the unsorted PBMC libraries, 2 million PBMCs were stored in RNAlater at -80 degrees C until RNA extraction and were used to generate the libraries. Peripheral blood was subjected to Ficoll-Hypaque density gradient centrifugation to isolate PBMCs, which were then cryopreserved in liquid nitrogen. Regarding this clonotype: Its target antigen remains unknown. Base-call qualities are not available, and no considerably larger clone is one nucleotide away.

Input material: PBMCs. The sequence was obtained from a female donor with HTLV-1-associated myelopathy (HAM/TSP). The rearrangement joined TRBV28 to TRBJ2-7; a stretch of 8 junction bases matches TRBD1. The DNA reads TGTGCCAGCAGTCCTCAGGGACAGGCAAACTCCTACGAGCAGTACTTC. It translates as CASSPQGQANSYEQYF.